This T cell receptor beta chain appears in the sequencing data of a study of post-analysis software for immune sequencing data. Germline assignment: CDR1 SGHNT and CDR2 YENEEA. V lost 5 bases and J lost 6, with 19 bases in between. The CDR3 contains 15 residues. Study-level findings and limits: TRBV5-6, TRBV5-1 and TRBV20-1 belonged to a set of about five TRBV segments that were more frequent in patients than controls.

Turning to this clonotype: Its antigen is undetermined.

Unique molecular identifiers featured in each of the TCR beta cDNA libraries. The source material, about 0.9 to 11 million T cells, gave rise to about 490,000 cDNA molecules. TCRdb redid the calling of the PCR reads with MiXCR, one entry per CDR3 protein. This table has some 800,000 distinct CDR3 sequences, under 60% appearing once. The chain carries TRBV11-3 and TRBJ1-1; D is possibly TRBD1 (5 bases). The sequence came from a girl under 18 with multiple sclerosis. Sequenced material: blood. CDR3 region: CASSISGKSGAEAFF. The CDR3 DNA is TGTGCCAGCAGCATATCCGGGAAGTCGGGGGCTGAAGCTTTCTTT.